This entry is about one TCR beta chain. Its antigen remains unknown. This sample is part of a study of shared clonotypes between healthy human individuals. General observations from the study: Non-shared clonotypes had lower generation probabilities than those shared by all four donors. Rarefaction gave evidence that sorted-subset sequencing remained incomplete despite large depth.

Methods used by the authors: Filtering differed because ImmunoSEQ produced junction-only sequences that carried no quality scores. Method: immunoSEQ multiplex PCR; TCRdb's copy keeps in-frame clones and lacks some. That table furnishes V, J and clone size, whereas the DNA furnished D and trimming. The data hold roughly 1,500,000 clones, with approximately 98.5% observed a single time. Splitting the CD4+ cells yielded a CD45RA+ naive subset and a CD45RA-negative memory subset. Sequences were obtained from naive CD4+ T cells sorted from blood. Indicated subset: CD45RA+ positively selected. The receptor was derived from a man aged 30 to 45 in good health.

CDR3: CASSSQGGSYNEQFF. The DNA for the CDR3 is TGCGCCAGCAGCTCACAGGGGGGAAGCTACAATGAGCAGTTCTTC. The V call is TRBV5-1, the J call TRBJ2-1, with TRBD1 identical over 8 bases. The germline CDR1 and CDR2 sequences are SGHRS and YFSETQ. The V and J ends lost 3 bases and 3 bases, in that order; junction bases with no gene match: 5. The CDR3 contains 15 residues.